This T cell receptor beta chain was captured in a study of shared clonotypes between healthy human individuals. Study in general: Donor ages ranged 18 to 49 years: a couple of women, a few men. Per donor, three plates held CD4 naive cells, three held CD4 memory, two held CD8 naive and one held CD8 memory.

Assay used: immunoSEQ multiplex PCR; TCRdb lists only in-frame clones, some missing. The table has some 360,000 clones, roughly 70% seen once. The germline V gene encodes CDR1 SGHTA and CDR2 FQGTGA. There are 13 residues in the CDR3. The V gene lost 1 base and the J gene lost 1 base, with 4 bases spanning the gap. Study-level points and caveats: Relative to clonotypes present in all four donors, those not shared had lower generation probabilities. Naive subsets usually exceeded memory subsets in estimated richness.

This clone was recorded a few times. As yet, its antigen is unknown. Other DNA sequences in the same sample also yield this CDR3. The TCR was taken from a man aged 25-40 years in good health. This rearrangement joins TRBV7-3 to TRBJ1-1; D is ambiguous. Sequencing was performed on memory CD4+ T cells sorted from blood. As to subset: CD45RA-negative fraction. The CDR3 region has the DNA TGTGCCAGCAGCTTAAGCGGGAACACTGAAGCTTTCTTT. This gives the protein CASSLSGNTEAFF.